The 14 T cell receptor beta chains presented below share a single source sample, sequenced in a study of T cell responses to AZD1222 COVID-19 vaccine. Sequenced by immunoSEQ multiplex PCR; TCRdb stores in-frame clones only, minus some. The sample has roughly 140,000 clones, around 90% seen once. Sample: peripheral blood, taken on day 0 of AZD1222 vaccination. These receptors all come from an adult in good health.

The rearrangement joins TRBV19 to TRBJ1-5; D may be TRBD1 (5 bases). The CDR3 has 15 amino acids. Germline loops: CDR1 LNHDA, CDR2 SQIVND (reference sequence). Trimming took 5 bases from V and 2 from J, leaving 13 bases between them. The CDR3 DNA is TGTGCCAGTAGTGATCAGGGCGGGGGCAATCAGCCCCAGCATTTT. Translating it yields CASSDQGGGNQPQHF.

The V call is TRBV7-9, the J call TRBJ2-5, with a tentative D call TRBD2 (5 bases). This CDR3 has 14 amino acids. The V end was cut by 7 bases, the J end by 0 bases, with 12 bases between. The germline V gene encodes CDR1 SEHNR and CDR2 FQNEAQ (reference sequence). The CDR3 bases are TGTGCCAGCACCCCCCGGGGATACCAAGAGACCCAGTACTTC. Protein: CASTPRGYQETQYF.

The rearrangement joins TRBV7-2 to TRBJ1-1, with D hard to call. CDR3 length: 15 amino acids. Germline V lookup: CDR1 SGHTA, CDR2 FQGNSA. With 4 bases removed from V and 5 bases from J, the gap between germline ends came to 17 bases. CDR3 amino acids: CASSYQRSGWTEAFF. CDR3 sequence (DNA): TGTGCCAGCAGCTACCAGAGGTCCGGGTGGACTGAAGCTTTCTTT.

This chain uses TRBV5-6 with TRBJ2-1, with 8 bases that match TRBD1. V lost 5 bases and J lost 0; bases outside the gene matches: 7. This CDR3 has 16 amino acids. Germline V gene data show CDR1 as SGHDT and CDR2 as YYEEEE. CDR3 sequence (DNA): TGTGCCAGCAGTCCCAGAGACAGGGGCTCCTACAATGAGCAGTTCTTC. It yields the protein CASSPRDRGSYNEQFF.

This chain uses TRBV7-9 with TRBJ2-5; D gene ambiguous. Germline V gene lookup returns CDR1 SEHNR and CDR2 FQNEAQ (reference sequence). Trimming pared 1 base from V and 0 bases from J, leaving 12 bases between. The CDR3 length is 16 residues. The CDR3: CASSLVVSGYQETQYF. In DNA, the CDR3 is TGTGCCAGCAGCTTAGTCGTAAGTGGCTACCAAGAGACCCAGTACTTC.

This chain uses TRBV15 with TRBJ2-1; 13 bases agree with TRBD2. Germline CDR1 LNHNV, CDR2 YYDKDF (reference sequence). Trimming removed 0 bases from V and 4 bases from J; junction bases left unmatched: 0. This CDR3 is built from 16 residues. CDR3 sequence: CATSREGLAGYNEQFF. The CDR3 coding sequence is TGTGCCACCAGCAGAGAGGGACTAGCGGGGTACAATGAGCAGTTCTTC.

V and J are TRBV3-1 (or the pseudogene TRBV3-2) and TRBJ2-7, with D possibly being TRBD1 or TRBD2 (6 bases each). The CDR3 runs 18 residues. Germline V gene sequence: CDR1 LGHDT, CDR2 YNNKEL (reference sequence). V was trimmed by 4 bases and J by 3 bases, leaving 25 bases between them. The CDR3 loop is CASSPGGRKGPLGYEQYF. The CDR3 DNA reads as TGTGCCAGCAGCCCTGGGGGGCGGAAAGGCCCCCTGGGCTACGAGCAGTACTTC.

V and J are TRBV4-1 and TRBJ2-7; D is possibly TRBD1 or TRBD2 (7 bases each). Germline CDR1 MGHRA, CDR2 YSYEKL. Trimming took off 1 base at V and 1 base at J, with 17 bases between the two ends. The CDR3 consists of 17 residues. CDR3 sequence: CASSQGPGGEVSYEQYF. In DNA, the CDR3 is TGCGCCAGCAGCCAAGGCCCAGGGGGGGAAGTATCCTACGAGCAGTACTTC.

This clone appeared once. The gene calls are TRBV7-9 and TRBJ2-7; 8 bases are shared with TRBD2. The CDR3 loop spans 15 amino acids. Germline V gives CDR1 SEHNR, CDR2 FQNEAQ (reference sequence). Unmatched junction bases numbered 10, after V lost 5 bases and J lost 4 bases. The CDR3 DNA reads as TGTGCCAGCAGCGCTCCCGGGACTAGAAGGTACGAGCAGTACTTC. Protein sequence: CASSAPGTRRYEQYF. Full variable domain (rest looked up from reference TRBV7-9 and TRBJ2-7): DTGVSQNPRHKITKRGQNVTFRCDPISEHNRLYWYRQTLGQGPEFLTYFQNEAQLEKSRLLSDRFSAERPKGSFSTLEIQRTEQGDSAMYLCASSAPGTRRYEQYFGPGTRLTVT.

The chain joins TRBV28 to TRBJ2-3, with D maybe TRBD1 (6 bases). Germline V gives CDR1 MDHEN, CDR2 SYDVKM. This CDR3 has 15 amino acids. With 6 bases removed from V and 3 bases from J, the gap between germline ends came to 16 bases. Written as DNA, the CDR3 is TGTGCCAGCAGGATACTACAGGGAGCTACAGATACGCAGTATTTT. This sequence encodes CASRILQGATDTQYF.

In regard to this clone: Other DNA variants within this sample encode the same CDR3. V and J are TRBV18 and TRBJ2-7; the match to TRBD1 covers 7 bases. V was clipped by 2 bases and J by 1 base; unmatched bases: 2. The CDR3 covers 14 residues. The V gene's germline CDR1 is KGHSH and CDR2 LQKENI. In DNA, the CDR3 is TGTGCCAGCTCACCAAGGGGACAGTCCTACGAGCAGTACTTC. Amino acids: CASSPRGQSYEQYF.

The V gene is TRBV6-2 or TRBV6-3, the J gene TRBJ2-2, with TRBD1 matching over 8 bases. The ends lost 2 bases at V and 0 bases at J; junction bases unmatched: 8. CDR3 length: 18 residues. Germline V lookup: CDR1 MNHEY, CDR2 SVGEGT. CDR3 DNA: TGTGCCAGCAGTTACCGCGGGACAGGCCCCACGAACACCGGGGAGCTGTTTTTT. Its translation: CASSYRGTGPTNTGELFF.

The chain links TRBV21-1 to TRBJ2-6. TRBV21-1 is reported as a pseudogene. The CDR3 consists of 21 residues. CDR3 in amino acids: CASSKVGVTKTPGGGANVLTF. CDR3 bases: TGTGCCAGCAGCAAAGTGGGGGTCACTAAAACTCCCGGTGGTGGGGCCAACGTCCTGACTTTC.

This rearrangement joins TRBV27 to TRBJ2-7; the D is unclear. CDR1 is MNHEY, CDR2 SMNVEV, per germline (reference sequence). The CDR3 has 13 amino acids. V lost 6 bases, J lost 0 bases, and 9 bases lay in between. CDR3 loop: CASRDGSSYEQYF. The CDR3 region has the DNA TGTGCCAGCAGGGACGGAAGCTCCTACGAGCAGTACTTC.